The clone carrying this TCR beta chain was recorded a few times. The antigen is undetermined. Other DNA sequences from this sample encode an identical CDR3 as well. The sample belongs to a study of cytomegalovirus exposure and HLA in healthy donors. It was with 60 Vbeta and 13 Jbeta primers that the PCR ran. Some clones are missing from TCRdb's copy, which holds only in-frame ones; the method was immunoSEQ multiplex PCR. This table has approximately 92,000 clones, 65% to 90% appearing once. Study observations and caveats: Reportedly, HLA-A and HLA-B alleles of most subjects were accurately predicted from TCR beta.

Sequencing was carried out using PBMCs. The source is a woman aged 65 to 85 in good health and CMV-seropositive.

The CDR3 protein is CASSLGRGSEKLFF. The CDR3 region has the DNA TGTGCCAGCAGCTTGGGTAGGGGGAGTGAAAAACTGTTTTTT. V and J are TRBV5-8 and TRBJ1-4; D possibly corresponds to TRBD1 (6 bases). The germline CDR1 and CDR2 sequences are SGHTS and YDEGEE. The CDR3 covers 14 residues. The ends were cut back, 0 bases at V and 7 bases at J, with 10 bases in the middle.